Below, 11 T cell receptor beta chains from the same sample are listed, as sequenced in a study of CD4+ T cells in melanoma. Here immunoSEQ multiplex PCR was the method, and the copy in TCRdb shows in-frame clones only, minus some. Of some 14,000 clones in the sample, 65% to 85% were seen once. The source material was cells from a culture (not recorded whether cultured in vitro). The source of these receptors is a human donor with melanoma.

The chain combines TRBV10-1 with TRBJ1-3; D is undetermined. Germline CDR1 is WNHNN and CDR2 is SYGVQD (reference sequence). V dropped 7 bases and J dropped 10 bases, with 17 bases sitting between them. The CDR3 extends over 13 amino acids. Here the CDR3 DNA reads TGCGCCAGCAAAAACCGGACCCGGAGAACCATATATTTT. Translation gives CASKNRTRRTIYF.

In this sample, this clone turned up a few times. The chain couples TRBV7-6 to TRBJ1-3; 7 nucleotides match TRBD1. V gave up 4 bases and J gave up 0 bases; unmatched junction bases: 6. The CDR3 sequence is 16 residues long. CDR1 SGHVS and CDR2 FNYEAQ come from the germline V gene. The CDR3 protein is CASSSESGGSGNTIYF. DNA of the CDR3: TGTGCCAGCAGCTCCGAGTCAGGGGGCTCTGGAAACACCATATATTTT.

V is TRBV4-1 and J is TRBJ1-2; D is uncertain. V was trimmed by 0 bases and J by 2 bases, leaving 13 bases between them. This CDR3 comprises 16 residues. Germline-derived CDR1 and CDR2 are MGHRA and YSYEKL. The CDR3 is CASSQEGSPPNYGYTF. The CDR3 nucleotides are TGCGCCAGCAGCCAAGAGGGCTCCCCGCCAAACTATGGCTACACCTTC.

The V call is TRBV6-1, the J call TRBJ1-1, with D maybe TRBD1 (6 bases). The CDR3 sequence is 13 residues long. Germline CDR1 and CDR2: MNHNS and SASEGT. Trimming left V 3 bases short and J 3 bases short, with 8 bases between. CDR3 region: CASSDYRDTEAFF. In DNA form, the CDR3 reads TGTGCCAGCAGTGATTACAGGGACACTGAAGCTTTCTTT.

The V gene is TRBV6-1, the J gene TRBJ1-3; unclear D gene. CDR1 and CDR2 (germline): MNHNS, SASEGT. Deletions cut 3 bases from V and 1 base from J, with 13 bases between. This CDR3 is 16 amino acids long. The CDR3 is CASSEPFRRSGNTIYF. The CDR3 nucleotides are TGTGCCAGCAGTGAGCCCTTTCGAAGGTCTGGAAACACCATATATTTT.

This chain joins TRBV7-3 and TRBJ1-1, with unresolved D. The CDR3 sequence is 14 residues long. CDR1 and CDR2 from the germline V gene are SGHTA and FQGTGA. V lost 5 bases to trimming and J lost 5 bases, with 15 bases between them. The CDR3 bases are TGTGCCAGCAGCCCCACGTCGGACGGGACTGAAGCTTTCTTT. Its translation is CASSPTSDGTEAFF.

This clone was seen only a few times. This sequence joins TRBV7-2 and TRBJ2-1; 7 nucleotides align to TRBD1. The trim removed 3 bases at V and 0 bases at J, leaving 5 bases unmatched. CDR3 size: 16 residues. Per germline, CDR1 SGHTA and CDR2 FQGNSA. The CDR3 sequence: CASSFQNRGSYNEQFF. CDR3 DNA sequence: TGTGCCAGCAGCTTCCAAAACAGGGGCTCCTACAATGAGCAGTTCTTC. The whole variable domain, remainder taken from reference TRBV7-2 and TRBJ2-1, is GAGVSQSPSNKVTEKGKDVELRCDPISGHTALYWYRQSLGQGLEFLIYFQGNSAPDKSGLPSDRFSAERTGGSVSTLTIQRTQQEDSAVYLCASSFQNRGSYNEQFFGPGTRLTVL.

The CDR3 DNA is TGTGCCACCAGCAGAGCCGGCCCCTACGAGCAGTACTTC. This sequence encodes CATSRAGPYEQYF. The genes are TRBV15 and TRBJ2-7, with D unclear. Germline V gives CDR1 LNHNV, CDR2 YYDKDF (reference sequence). The CDR3 sequence is 13 residues long. Deletions cut 1 base from V and 2 bases from J, with 6 bases between. Supplemented by reference TRBV15 and TRBJ2-7, the full variable domain reads DAMVIQNPRYQVTQFGKPVTLSCSQTLNHNVMYWYQQKSSQAPKLLFHYYDKDFNNEADTPDNFQSRRPNTSFCFLDIRSPGLGDTAMYLCATSRAGPYEQYFGPGTRLTVT.

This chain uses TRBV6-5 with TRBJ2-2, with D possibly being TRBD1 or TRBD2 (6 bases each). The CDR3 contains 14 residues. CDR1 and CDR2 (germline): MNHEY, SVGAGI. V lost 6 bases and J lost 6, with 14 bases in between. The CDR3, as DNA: TGTGCCAGCAGGCGGGACAACCGGGCCGGGGAGCTGTTTTTT. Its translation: CASRRDNRAGELFF.

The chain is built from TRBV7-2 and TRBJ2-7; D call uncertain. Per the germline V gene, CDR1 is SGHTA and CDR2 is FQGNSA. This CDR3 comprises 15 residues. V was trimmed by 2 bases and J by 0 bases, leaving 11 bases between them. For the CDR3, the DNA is TGTGCCAGCAGCTTACTACCAGGTGGCTCCTACGAGCAGTACTTC. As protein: CASSLLPGGSYEQYF.

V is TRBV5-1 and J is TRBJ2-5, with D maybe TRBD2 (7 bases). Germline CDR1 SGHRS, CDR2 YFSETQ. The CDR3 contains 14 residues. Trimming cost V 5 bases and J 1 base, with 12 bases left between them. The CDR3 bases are TGCGCCAGCAGAGGACAGCGGGGCCAAGAGACCCAGTACTTC. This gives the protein CASRGQRGQETQYF. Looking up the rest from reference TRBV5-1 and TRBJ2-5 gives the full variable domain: KAGVTQTPRYLIKTRGQQVTLSCSPISGHRSVSWYQQTPGQGLQFLFEYFSETQRNKGNFPGRFSGRQFSNSRSEMNVSTLELGDSALYLCASRGQRGQETQYFGPGTRLLVL.